These T cell receptor beta chains were read from a single sample in a study of CD8 T cells in ankylosing spondylitis. TCRdb re-called the 5' RACE reads with MiXCR, one entry per CDR3 protein. The sample holds a few hundred thousand distinct CDR3 sequences, approximately 20% seen once. Sequencing used blood, either unsorted or a sorted T cell fraction (not recorded which). The receptors here all came from a male donor with ankylosing spondylitis. CDR3s include the opening cysteine and the closing phenylalanine or tryptophan. A D gene is named only where the DNA matches it firmly. Clone size, where shown, is once, few, many, or a class for clones that have expanded.

- | TRBJ2-1 | - | TRBV5-1 | TGCGCCAGCAGCTTTGACACGTACAATGAGCAGTTCTTC | CASSFDTYNEQFF
- | TRBJ1-1 | - | TRBV7-9 | TGTGCCAGCAGCGAGCAGGGCGACATGAACACTGAAGCTTTCTTT | CASSEQGDMNTEAFF
- | TRBJ2-2 | TRBD2 | TRBV11-2 | TGTGCTAGCAGTCCTCCGGGACTAGCGGTTACCGGGGAGCTGTTTTTT | CASSPPGLAVTGELFF
few | TRBJ2-1 | - | TRBV12-3/TRBV12-4 | TGTGCCAGCATCCTATTCTCCGGGCCCAATGAGCAGTTCTTC | CASILFSGPNEQFF
many | TRBJ1-1 | - | TRBV4-2 | TGTGCCAGCAGCCAAGATCCGGGAGGCAGGGGAGCTTTCTTT | CASSQDPGGRGAFF
- | TRBJ2-7 | - | TRBV5-1 | TGCGCCAGCAGCTTCCTAGACAGCGAGCAGTACTTC | CASSFLDSEQYF
many | TRBJ2-3 | - | TRBV11-2 | TGTGCCAGCAGCTTTTCTGTCAGCACAGATACGCAGTATTTT | CASSFSVSTDTQYF
- | TRBJ2-3 | TRBD1 | TRBV4-2 | TGTGCCAGCAGCCTGGACAGGGGGCTAATAGATACGCAGTATTTT | CASSLDRGLIDTQYF
- | TRBJ2-3 | TRBD1 | TRBV5-1 | TGCGCCAGCAGCCGACAGGGGGCGCGGTCAGATACGCAGTATTTT | CASSRQGARSDTQYF
- | TRBJ2-3 | - | TRBV7-2 | TGTGCCAGCAGCTTAGGGGAGGTCACAGATACGCAGTATTTT | CASSLGEVTDTQYF
few | TRBJ2-7 | TRBD1 | TRBV12-3/TRBV12-4 | TGTGCCAGCAGTTTAACAGGGGGCACGGGCGAGCAGTACTTC | CASSLTGGTGEQYF
- | TRBJ1-5 | TRBD1 | TRBV5-1 | TGCGCCAGCAGCCTAACGGGACAGGGCAATCAGCCCCAGCATTTT | CASSLTGQGNQPQHF
few | TRBJ1-2 | TRBD1 | TRBV20-1 | TGCAGTGCTAGAACCCGTTGGACAGGGTATGGCTACACCTTC | CSARTRWTGYGYTF
- | TRBJ2-7 | TRBD1 | TRBV6-1 | TGTGCCAGCAGCTCTGACAGGGGCATTATCAACGAGCAGTACTTC | CASSSDRGIINEQYF
few | TRBJ2-7 | TRBD2 | TRBV7-8 | TGTGCCAGCAGCTTAGCTAGCGGGAGACCCGAGCAGTACTTC | CASSLASGRPEQYF
- | TRBJ2-5 | - | TRBV6-1 | TGTGCCAGCAGCCACGGACAGGCGGGGGAGACCCAGTACTTC | CASSHGQAGETQYF
- | TRBJ1-6 | - | TRBV5-1 | TGCGCCAGCAGCCCCGGGACCGCAGCCTATAATTCACCCCTCCACTTT | CASSPGTAAYNSPLHF
- | TRBJ2-7 | TRBD2 | TRBV2 | TGTGCCAGCAGTGCACTAGCGGCCTCCTACGAGCAGTACTTC | CASSALAASYEQYF